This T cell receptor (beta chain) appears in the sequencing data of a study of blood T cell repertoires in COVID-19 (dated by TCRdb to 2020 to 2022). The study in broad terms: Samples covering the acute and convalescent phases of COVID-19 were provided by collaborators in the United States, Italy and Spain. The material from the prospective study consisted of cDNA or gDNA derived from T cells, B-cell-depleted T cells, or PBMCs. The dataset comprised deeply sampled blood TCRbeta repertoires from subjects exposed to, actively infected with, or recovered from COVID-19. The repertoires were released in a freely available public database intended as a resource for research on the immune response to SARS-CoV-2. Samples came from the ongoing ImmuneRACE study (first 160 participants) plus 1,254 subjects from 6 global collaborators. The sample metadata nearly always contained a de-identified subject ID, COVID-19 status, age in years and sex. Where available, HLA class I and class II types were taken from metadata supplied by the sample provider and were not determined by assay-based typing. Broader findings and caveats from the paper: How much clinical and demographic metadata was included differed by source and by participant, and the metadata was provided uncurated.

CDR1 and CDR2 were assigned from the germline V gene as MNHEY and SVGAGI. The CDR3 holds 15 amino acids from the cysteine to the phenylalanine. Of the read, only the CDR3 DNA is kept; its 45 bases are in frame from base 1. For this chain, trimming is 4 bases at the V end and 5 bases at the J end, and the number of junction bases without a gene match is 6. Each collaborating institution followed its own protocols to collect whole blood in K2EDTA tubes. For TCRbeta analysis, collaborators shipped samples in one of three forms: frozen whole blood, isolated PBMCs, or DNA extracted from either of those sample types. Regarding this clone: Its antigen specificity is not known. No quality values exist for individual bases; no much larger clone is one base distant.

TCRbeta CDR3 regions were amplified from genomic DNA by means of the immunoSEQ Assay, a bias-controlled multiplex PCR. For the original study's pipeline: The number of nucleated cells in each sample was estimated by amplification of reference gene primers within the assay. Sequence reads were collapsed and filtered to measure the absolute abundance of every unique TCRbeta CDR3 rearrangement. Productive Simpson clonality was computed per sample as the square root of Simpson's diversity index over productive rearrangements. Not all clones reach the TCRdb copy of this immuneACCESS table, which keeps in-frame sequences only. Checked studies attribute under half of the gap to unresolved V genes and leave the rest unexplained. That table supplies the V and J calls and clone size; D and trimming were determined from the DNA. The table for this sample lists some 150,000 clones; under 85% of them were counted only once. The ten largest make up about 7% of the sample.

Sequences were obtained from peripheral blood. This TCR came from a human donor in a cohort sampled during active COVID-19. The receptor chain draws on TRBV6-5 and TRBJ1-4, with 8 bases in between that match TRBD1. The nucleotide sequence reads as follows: TGTGCCAGCAGTTGGCTAGGACAGGGCAATGAAAAACTGTTTTTT. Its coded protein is CASSWLGQGNEKLFF.